This T cell receptor beta chain was recorded in a study of identical twins. Everyone who donated was a healthy Caucasian. TCRdb re-called the 5' RACE reads with MiXCR, one entry per CDR3 protein. The sample includes 430,000 or so distinct CDR3 sequences, approximately 24% of them seen just once. The CDR3 length is 15 residues. Trimming took off 1 base at V and 2 bases at J, with 11 bases between the two ends. This same sample was also taken into another study, of T cells expressing NK-cell markers. From that study: Restriction of the sorted population to alpha-beta TCR T cells was achieved in several experiments with an anti-gamma-delta TCR antibody. These clonotypes also led the CD3+CD56-NKG2C+ fraction in a few donors.

The chain recombines TRBV12-3 or TRBV12-4 with TRBJ2-5; D gene unclear. The clonotype originates from a woman between 18 and 29 years old in good health. Material: CD4+ T cells sorted from blood. The CDR3 loop reads CASSLGLWGQETQYF. The DNA of the CDR3 is TGTGCCAGCAGTTTAGGGCTCTGGGGTCAAGAGACCCAGTACTTC.